Each of the 21 T cell receptor beta chains below was sequenced from the same sample in a study of identical twins. TCRdb re-analysed the 5' RACE reads in MiXCR, keeping a single row per CDR3 protein. The sample records 1.5 million to 2 million distinct CDR3 sequences, roughly 35% being singletons. The sample was cord blood. The receptors stem from a newborn girl in good health.

This clonotype was detected only a few times. This chain links TRBV27 with TRBJ2-3, with D perhaps given as TRBD1 or TRBD2 (6 bases each). This CDR3 contains 14 residues. V was cut by 3 bases and J by 6 bases, with 13 bases left in between. Germline-derived CDR1 and CDR2 are MNHEY and SMNVEV (reference sequence). The CDR3 region is CASSFNTGRDTQYF. DNA for the CDR3: TGTGCCAGCAGTTTCAATACAGGGAGGGATACGCAGTATTTT.

This clonotype was detected ten times or more. J is TRBJ2-7 and V is TRBV28; TRBD1 agrees at 10 bases. CDR1 and CDR2 (germline): MDHEN, SYDVKM. This CDR3 is 15 amino acids long. The junction had 5 bases not matched to a gene; V was cut back by 4 bases and J by 2 bases. This CDR3 reads CASSSPGQGTYEQYF. CDR3 DNA: TGTGCCAGCAGTTCTCCGGGACAGGGGACCTACGAGCAGTACTTC.

The CDR3 coding sequence is TGTGCCAGCAGCCAAGAGCACGAAGACTCCTACGAGCAGTACTTC. Encoded protein: CASSQEHEDSYEQYF. The chain recombines TRBV4-2 with TRBJ2-7; D not certain. Germline V gene sequence: CDR1 LGHNA, CDR2 YNFKEQ. Trimming left V 0 bases short and J 0 bases short, with 9 bases between. CDR3 length: 15 amino acids.

This chain uses TRBV20-1 with TRBJ2-7; TRBD2 matches at 10 bases. After removal of 1 base from V and 0 bases from J, the junction contained 6 bases not matched to a gene. CDR3 length equals 16 residues. Germline CDR1 and CDR2: DFQATT and SNEGSKA (reference sequence). In DNA, the CDR3 is TGCAGTGCTAGAGTACCACTAGCGGGGACCTCCTACGAGCAGTACTTC. Its protein is CSARVPLAGTSYEQYF.

A note on this clonotype: The conserved closing phenylalanine or tryptophan is absent in this CDR3, likely reflecting a read error. The chain carries TRBV28 and TRBJ2-3; D call uncertain. The V gene lost 1 base and the J gene lost 11 bases, with 7 bases spanning the gap. The germline V gene has CDR1 MDHEN and CDR2 SYDVKM. The CDR3 is 11 amino acids. The CDR3, as DNA: TGTGCCAGCAGTTTATCTCAGGAGCAGTATTAT. This encodes CASSLSQEQYY.

This clonotype was counted between two and nine times. This chain connects TRBV20-1 to TRBJ2-1; 7 nucleotides agree with TRBD2. V dropped 6 bases and J dropped 0; count of bases not matched to a gene: 5. The germline CDR1 and CDR2 sequences are DFQATT and SNEGSKA (reference sequence). The CDR3 is made up of 14 amino acids. The DNA for the CDR3 is TGCAGTGCCAACCTAGCGGTCTCCTACAATGAGCAGTTCTTC. Translating gives CSANLAVSYNEQFF.

This clonotype was found a few times. The V gene is TRBV12-3 or TRBV12-4, the J gene TRBJ1-5; 7 bases agree with TRBD1. The CDR3 sequence is 15 residues long. V lost 2 bases and J lost 2; bases outside the gene matches: 3. The CDR3 here is CASSLWDSGNQPQHF. Here the CDR3 DNA reads TGTGCCAGCAGTTTATGGGACAGTGGCAATCAGCCCCAGCATTTT.

This clonotype was detected ten times or more. The V and J genes are TRBV6-6 and TRBJ2-7; TRBD1 might be the D (6 bases). Per the germline V gene, CDR1 is MNHNY and CDR2 is SVGAGI (reference sequence). The CDR3 spans 15 residues. V dropped 6 bases and J dropped 1 base, with 16 bases sitting between them. The CDR3: CASSPGTRLSYEQYF. CDR3 sequence (DNA): TGTGCCAGCAGCCCCGGGACACGGCTGTCCTACGAGCAGTACTTC.

V usage is TRBV3-1 and J usage is TRBJ2-7; 10 bases are shared with TRBD2. The CDR3 is 14 residues long. After removal of 5 bases from V and 6 bases from J, the junction contained 7 bases not matched to a gene. Germline CDR1 LGHDT, CDR2 YNNKEL (reference sequence). The DNA for the CDR3 is TGTGCCAGCAGCTACGGACTAGCGGATTGCGAGCAGTACTTC. It encodes CASSYGLADCEQYF.

This clonotype turned up a few times. J is TRBJ2-7 and V is TRBV7-9, with 10 bases lining up with TRBD2. Germline CDR1 is SEHNR and CDR2 is FQNEAQ (reference sequence). The V and J ends lost 2 bases and 6 bases, in that order; junction bases with no gene match: 4. This CDR3 has 14 residues. The CDR3 sequence is CASSLTSGTSEQYF. CDR3 DNA sequence: TGTGCCAGCAGCTTAACTAGCGGGACTAGCGAGCAGTACTTC. Full variable domain (rest looked up from reference TRBV7-9 and TRBJ2-7): DTGVSQNPRHKITKRGQNVTFRCDPISEHNRLYWYRQTLGQGPEFLTYFQNEAQLEKSRLLSDRFSAERPKGSFSTLEIQRTEQGDSAMYLCASSLTSGTSEQYFGPGTRLTVT.

This clonotype was detected a few times. This chain uses TRBV3-1 with TRBJ1-1; D is undetermined. This CDR3 region has 13 residues. Germline CDR1 and CDR2: LGHDT and YNNKEL (reference sequence). V was shortened by 1 base and J by 2 bases, with 5 bases between the two germline ends. CDR3 DNA: TGTGCCAGCAGCCAAGGCATAAACACTGAAGCTTTCTTT. This translates into CASSQGINTEAFF.

The rearrangement links TRBV2 to TRBJ2-7; tentatively, D is TRBD1 (7 bases). V lost 1 base and J lost 2, with 12 bases in between. The CDR3 is 15 amino acids. Germline loops: CDR1 SNHLY, CDR2 FYNNEI. The CDR3: CASSEGQGGPYEQYF. DNA of the CDR3: TGTGCCAGCAGTGAAGGACAGGGAGGTCCCTACGAGCAGTACTTC. Full variable domain (remainder filled in from reference TRBV2 and TRBJ2-7): EPEVTQTPSHQVTQMGQEVILRCVPISNHLYFYWYRQILGQKVEFLVSFYNNEISEKSEIFDDQFSVERPDGSNFTLKIRSTKLEDSAMYFCASSEGQGGPYEQYFGPGTRLTVT.

This clonotype turned up a few times. The V call is TRBV10-2, the J call TRBJ2-5; the match to TRBD2 covers 7 bases. J lost 2 bases, V lost 6 bases, and 12 bases had no gene match. The germline V gene encodes CDR1 WSHSY and CDR2 SAAADI. The CDR3 runs 16 residues. Here the CDR3 DNA reads TGCGCCAGCAGCACGGGGGTACTAGCGCTACAAGAGACCCAGTACTTC. It codes for CASSTGVLALQETQYF.

This clonotype has a handful of counts. The V gene is TRBV24-1, the J gene TRBJ2-1; possible D gene TRBD2, 6 bases. CDR1 KGHDR and CDR2 SFDVKD come from the germline V gene. The germline V and J ends were trimmed by 9 bases and 7 bases, with 15 bases remaining between them. The CDR3 is 13 residues long. Here the CDR3 DNA reads TGTGCCACCGGGGTAAGGGCGGGGAATGAGCAGTTCTTC. Translated, it gives CATGVRAGNEQFF.

This clonotype was seen more than once but under ten times. The chain links TRBV9 to TRBJ1-2; D not resolved. This CDR3 contains 13 residues. The germline V gene encodes CDR1 SGDLS and CDR2 YYNGEE. V shed 0 bases and J shed 3 bases, with 6 bases lying between them. CDR3 sequence (DNA): TGTGCCAGCAGCGTAGAGGGTTACTATGGCTACACCTTC. Encoded protein: CASSVEGYYGYTF.

This clonotype has just one count. The chain links TRBV3-1 to TRBJ2-1; 7 nucleotides line up with TRBD2. Per the germline V gene, CDR1 is LGHDT and CDR2 is YNNKEL (reference sequence). Trimming took 0 bases from V and 1 from J; bases not matched to a gene: 9. The CDR3 totals 18 residues. CDR3: CASSQDLAGVTSYNEQFF. The CDR3 nucleotides are TGTGCCAGCAGCCAAGATTTGGCGGGGGTTACTTCCTACAATGAGCAGTTCTTC.

The V gene is TRBV4-2, the J gene TRBJ1-4; D gene uncertain. CDR3 length equals 13 residues. Germline CDR1 LGHNA, CDR2 YNFKEQ. Trimming took off 2 bases at V and 3 bases at J, with 4 bases between the two ends. This CDR3 is CASSQKSNEKLFF. The CDR3 DNA is TGTGCCAGCAGCCAAAAGTCTAATGAAAAACTGTTTTTT.

There are a few counts of this clonotype. The DNA of the CDR3 is TGTGCCAGCAGCCTAACCTACCGCCTAAGCGGGTCACCCCAATGGGGGGACTACGAGCAGTACTTC. Its protein product is CASSLTYRLSGSPQWGDYEQYF. The chain recombines TRBV28 with TRBJ2-7, with a possible D match to TRBD2 (6 bases). Trimming took off 6 bases at V and 3 bases at J, with 39 bases between the two ends. CDR1 is MDHEN, CDR2 SYDVKM, per germline. The CDR3 loop spans 22 amino acids.

This clonotype has a count of ten or more. The chain has TRBV28 and TRBJ2-1, with TRBD2 as a possible D gene (5 bases). Deletions cut 6 bases from V and 3 bases from J, with 6 bases between. The CDR3 loop spans 12 amino acids. Germline loops: CDR1 MDHEN, CDR2 SYDVKM. The CDR3 reads CASRSGYNEQFF. CDR3 coding DNA: TGTGCCAGCAGGAGCGGCTACAATGAGCAGTTCTTC.

This chain connects TRBV5-1 to TRBJ1-2; the match to TRBD1 covers 7 bases. Germline V gene sequence: CDR1 SGHRS, CDR2 YFSETQ. Trimming cost V 0 bases and J 10 bases; bases outside gene matches: 12. This CDR3 contains 15 residues. In nucleotides, the CDR3 is TGCGCCAGCAGCTTGGGGGACAGTTGGACAGCGATCTACACCTTC. This encodes CASSLGDSWTAIYTF.

The chain combines TRBV15 with TRBJ1-1; maybe TRBD1 (5 bases). The germline gives CDR1 LNHNV, CDR2 YYDKDF (reference sequence). Trimming took off 5 bases at V and 4 bases at J, with 11 bases between the two ends. This CDR3 spans 13 amino acids. CDR3 amino acids: CATSLGVSTEAFF. The DNA of the CDR3 is TGTGCCACCAGCCTAGGGGTGAGCACTGAAGCTTTCTTT.